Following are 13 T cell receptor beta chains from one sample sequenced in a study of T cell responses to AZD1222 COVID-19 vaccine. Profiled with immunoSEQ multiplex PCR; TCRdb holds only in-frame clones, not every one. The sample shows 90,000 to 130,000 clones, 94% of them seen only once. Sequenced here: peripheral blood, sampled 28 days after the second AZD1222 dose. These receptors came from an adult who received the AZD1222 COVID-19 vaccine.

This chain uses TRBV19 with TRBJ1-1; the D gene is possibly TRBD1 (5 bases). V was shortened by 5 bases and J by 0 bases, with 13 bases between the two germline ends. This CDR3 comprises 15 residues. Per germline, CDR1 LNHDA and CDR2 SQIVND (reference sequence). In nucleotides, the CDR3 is TGTGCCAGTAGTCCAAGGGACGGGGTGAACACTGAAGCTTTCTTT. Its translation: CASSPRDGVNTEAFF.

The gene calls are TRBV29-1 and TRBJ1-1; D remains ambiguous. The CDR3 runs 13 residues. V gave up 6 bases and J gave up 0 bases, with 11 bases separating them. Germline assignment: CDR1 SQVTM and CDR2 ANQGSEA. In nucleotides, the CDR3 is TGCAGCGTGATAATGACACTGAACACTGAAGCTTTCTTT. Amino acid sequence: CSVIMTLNTEAFF.

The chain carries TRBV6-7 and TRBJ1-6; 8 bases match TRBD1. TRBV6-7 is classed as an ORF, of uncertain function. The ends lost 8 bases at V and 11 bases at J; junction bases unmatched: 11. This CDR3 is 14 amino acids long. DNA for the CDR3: TGTGCCAGCCTTGCCCTTGACAGGGGCGCACCCCTCCACTTT. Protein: CASLALDRGAPLHF.

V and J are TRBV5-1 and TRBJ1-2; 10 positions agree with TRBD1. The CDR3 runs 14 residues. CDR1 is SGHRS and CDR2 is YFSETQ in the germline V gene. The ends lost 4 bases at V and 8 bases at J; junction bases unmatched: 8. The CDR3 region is CASSPGQGEEGYTF. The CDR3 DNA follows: TGCGCCAGCAGCCCAGGACAGGGGGAGGAGGGCTACACCTTC.

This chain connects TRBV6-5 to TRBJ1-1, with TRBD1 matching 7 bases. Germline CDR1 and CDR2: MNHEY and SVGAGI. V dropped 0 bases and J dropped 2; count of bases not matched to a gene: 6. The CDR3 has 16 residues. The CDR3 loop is CASSYSGRGANTEAFF. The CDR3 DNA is TGTGCCAGCAGTTACTCAGGCAGGGGGGCCAACACTGAAGCTTTCTTT.

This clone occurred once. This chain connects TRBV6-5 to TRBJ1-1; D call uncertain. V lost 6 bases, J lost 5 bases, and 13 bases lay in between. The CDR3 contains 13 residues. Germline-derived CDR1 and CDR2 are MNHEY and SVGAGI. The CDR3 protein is CASSPGPSTEAFF. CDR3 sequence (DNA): TGTGCCAGCAGCCCCGGGCCTTCAACTGAAGCTTTCTTT.

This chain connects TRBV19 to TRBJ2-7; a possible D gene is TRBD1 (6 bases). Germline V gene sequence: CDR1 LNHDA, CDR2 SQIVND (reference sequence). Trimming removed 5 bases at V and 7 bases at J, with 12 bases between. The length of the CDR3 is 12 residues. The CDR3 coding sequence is TGTGCCAGTAGTTCCAGGGGTCTGGAGCAGTACTTC. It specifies CASSSRGLEQYF.

CDR3 sequence (DNA): TGTGCCTGGGACGTAGGGGGGTACGAGCAGTACTTC. Translating it yields CAWDVGGYEQYF. The chain recombines TRBV30 with TRBJ2-7, with D perhaps assigned TRBD1 or TRBD2 (6 bases each). The length of the CDR3 is 12 residues. Germline-derived CDR1 and CDR2 are GTSNPN and SVGIG (reference sequence). V lost 5 bases and J 4 bases, leaving 12 bases between the germline ends.

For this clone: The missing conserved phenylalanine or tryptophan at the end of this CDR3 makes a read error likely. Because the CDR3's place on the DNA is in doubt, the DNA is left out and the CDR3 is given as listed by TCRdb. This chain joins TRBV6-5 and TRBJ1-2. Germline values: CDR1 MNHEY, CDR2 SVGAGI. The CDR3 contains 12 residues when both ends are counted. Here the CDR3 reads CASTGGGGALPL.

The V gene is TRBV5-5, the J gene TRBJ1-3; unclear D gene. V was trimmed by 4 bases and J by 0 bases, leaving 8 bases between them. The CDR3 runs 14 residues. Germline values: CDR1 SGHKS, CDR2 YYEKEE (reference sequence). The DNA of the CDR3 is TGTGCCAGCAGCCGACCGGGCTCTGGAAACACCATATATTTT. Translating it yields CASSRPGSGNTIYF.

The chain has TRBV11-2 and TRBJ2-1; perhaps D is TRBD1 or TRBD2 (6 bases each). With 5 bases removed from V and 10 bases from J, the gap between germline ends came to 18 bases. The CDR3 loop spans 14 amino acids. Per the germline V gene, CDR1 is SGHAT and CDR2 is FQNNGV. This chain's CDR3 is CASSHSLGGGEQFF. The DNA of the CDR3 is TGTGCCAGCAGCCACAGTTTGGGGGGCGGGGAGCAGTTCTTC.

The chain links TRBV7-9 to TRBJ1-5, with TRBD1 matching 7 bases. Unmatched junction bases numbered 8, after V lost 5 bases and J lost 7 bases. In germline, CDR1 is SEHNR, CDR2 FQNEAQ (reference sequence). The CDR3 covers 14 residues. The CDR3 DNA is TGTGCCAGCAGCCAGGGGGGCCAGAGGCAGCCCCAGCATTTT. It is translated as CASSQGGQRQPQHF.

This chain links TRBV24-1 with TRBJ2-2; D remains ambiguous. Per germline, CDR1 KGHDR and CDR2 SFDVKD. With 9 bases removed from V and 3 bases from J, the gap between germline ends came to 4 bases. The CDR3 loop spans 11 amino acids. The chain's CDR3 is CATGDTGELFF. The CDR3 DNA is TGTGCCACCGGGGACACCGGGGAGCTGTTTTTT.